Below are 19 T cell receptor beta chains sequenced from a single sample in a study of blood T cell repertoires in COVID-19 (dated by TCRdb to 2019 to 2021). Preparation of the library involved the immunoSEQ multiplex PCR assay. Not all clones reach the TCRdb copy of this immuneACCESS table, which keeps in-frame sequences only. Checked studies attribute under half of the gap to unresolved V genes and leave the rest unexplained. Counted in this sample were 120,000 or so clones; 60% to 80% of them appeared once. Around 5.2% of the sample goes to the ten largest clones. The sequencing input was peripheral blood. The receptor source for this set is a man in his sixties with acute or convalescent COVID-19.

The CDR3 nucleotides are TGTGGAGAGACAGGCGAGAGCTCCTACAATGAGCAGTTCTTC. Translating gives CGETGESSYNEQFF. The rearrangement joins TRBV7-2 to TRBJ2-1; the D gene is possibly TRBD1 (6 bases). CDR3 length: 14 residues. Germline loops: CDR1 SGHTA, CDR2 FQGNSA.

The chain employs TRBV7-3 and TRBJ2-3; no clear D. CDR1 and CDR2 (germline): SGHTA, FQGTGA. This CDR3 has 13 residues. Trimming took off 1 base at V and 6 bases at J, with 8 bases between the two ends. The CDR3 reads CASSLNRQDTQYF. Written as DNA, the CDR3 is TGTGCCAGCAGCTTAAACCGCCAGGATACGCAGTATTTT.

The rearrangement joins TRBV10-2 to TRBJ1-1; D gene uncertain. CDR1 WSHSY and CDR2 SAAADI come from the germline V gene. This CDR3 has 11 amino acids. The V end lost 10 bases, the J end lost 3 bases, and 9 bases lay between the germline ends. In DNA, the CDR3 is TGCGCCACTAGGCCCGACACTGAAGCTTTCTTT. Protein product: CATRPDTEAFF.

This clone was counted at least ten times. CDR3 sequence reads: CASSVEAGGDTQYF. The CDR3 region has the DNA TGTGCCAGCAGCGTAGAGGCGGGAGGGGATACGCAGTATTTT. The rearrangement links TRBV9 to TRBJ2-3, with 9 bases matching TRBD2. The V gene's germline CDR1 is SGDLS and CDR2 YYNGEE. Unmatched junction bases numbered 2, after V lost 0 bases and J lost 6 bases. CDR3 size: 14 residues.

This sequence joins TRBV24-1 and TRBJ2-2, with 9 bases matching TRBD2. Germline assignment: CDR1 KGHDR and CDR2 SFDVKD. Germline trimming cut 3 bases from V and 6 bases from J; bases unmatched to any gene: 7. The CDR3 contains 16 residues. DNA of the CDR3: TGTGCCACCAGTGATCCCCTGACTAGCGGCGCCGGGGAGCTGTTTTTT. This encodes CATSDPLTSGAGELFF.

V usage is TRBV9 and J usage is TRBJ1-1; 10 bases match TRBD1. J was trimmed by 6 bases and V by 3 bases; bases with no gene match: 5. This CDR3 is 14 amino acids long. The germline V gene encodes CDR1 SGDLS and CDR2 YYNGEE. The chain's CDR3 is CASSAGQGHAEAFF. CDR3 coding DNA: TGTGCCAGCAGCGCGGGACAGGGGCACGCTGAAGCTTTCTTT.

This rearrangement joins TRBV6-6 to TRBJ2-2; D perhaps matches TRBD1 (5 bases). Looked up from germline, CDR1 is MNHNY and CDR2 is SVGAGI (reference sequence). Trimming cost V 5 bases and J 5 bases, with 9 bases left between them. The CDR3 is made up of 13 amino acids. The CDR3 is CASSQTETGELFF. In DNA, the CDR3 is TGTGCCAGCAGTCAGACAGAAACCGGGGAGCTGTTTTTT.

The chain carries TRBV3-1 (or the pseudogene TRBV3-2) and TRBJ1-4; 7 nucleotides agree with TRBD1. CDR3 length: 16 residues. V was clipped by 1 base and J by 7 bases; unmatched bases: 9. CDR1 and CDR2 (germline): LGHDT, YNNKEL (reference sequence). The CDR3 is CASSQGRQGVAEKLFF. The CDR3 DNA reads TGTGCCAGCAGCCAAGGAAGACAGGGCGTCGCTGAAAAACTGTTTTTT.

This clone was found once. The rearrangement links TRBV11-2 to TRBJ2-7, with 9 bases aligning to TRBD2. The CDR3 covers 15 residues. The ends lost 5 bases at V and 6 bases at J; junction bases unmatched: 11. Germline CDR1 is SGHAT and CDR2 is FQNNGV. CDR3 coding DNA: TGTGCCAGCAGCGGAGGGGCTAGCGGGACGGCCGAGCAGTACTTC. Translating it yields CASSGGASGTAEQYF. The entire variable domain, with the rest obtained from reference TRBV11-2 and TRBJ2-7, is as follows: EAGVAQSPRYKIIEKRQSVAFWCNPISGHATLYWYQQILGQGPKLLIQFQNNGVVDDSQLPKDRFSAERLKGVDSTLKIQPAKLEDSAVYLCASSGGASGTAEQYFGPGTRLTVT.

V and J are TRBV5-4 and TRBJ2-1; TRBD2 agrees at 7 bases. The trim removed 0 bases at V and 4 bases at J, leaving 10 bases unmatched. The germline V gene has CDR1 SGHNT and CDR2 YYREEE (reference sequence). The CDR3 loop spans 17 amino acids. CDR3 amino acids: CASSLEGYGRSYNEQFF. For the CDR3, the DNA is TGTGCCAGCAGCTTGGAAGGGTACGGGAGGAGTTACAATGAGCAGTTCTTC. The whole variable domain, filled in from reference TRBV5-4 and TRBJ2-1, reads ETGVTQSPTHLIKTRGQQVTLRCSSQSGHNTVSWYQQALGQGPQFIFQYYREEENGRGNFPPRFSGLQFPNYSSELNVNALELDDSALYLCASSLEGYGRSYNEQFFGPGTRLTVL.

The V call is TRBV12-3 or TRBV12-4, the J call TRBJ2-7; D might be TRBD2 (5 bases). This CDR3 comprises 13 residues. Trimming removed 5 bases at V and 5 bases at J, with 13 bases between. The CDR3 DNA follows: TGTGCCAGCAGTCCACACTCGGAGGACGAGCAGTACTTC. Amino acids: CASSPHSEDEQYF.

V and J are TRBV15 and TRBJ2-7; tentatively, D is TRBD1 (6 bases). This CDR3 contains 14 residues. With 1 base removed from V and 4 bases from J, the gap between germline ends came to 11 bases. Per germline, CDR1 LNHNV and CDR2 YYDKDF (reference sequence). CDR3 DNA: TGTGCCACCAGCAGAGCCATTCAGGGGTACGAGCAGTACTTC. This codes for CATSRAIQGYEQYF.

CDR3 region: CASSLNRNTEAFF. The DNA of the CDR3 is TGTGCCAGCAGCCTAAACAGGAACACTGAAGCTTTCTTT. V and J are TRBV12-3 or TRBV12-4 and TRBJ1-1, with D unclear. Trimming removed 6 bases from V and 1 base from J, with 9 bases in between. The CDR3 totals 13 residues.

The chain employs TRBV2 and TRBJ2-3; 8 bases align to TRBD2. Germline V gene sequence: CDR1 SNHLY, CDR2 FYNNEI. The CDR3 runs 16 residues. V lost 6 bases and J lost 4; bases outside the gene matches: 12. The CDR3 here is CASSLTGAGVADTQYF. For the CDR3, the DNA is TGTGCCAGCAGCCTGACGGGAGCGGGAGTAGCAGATACGCAGTATTTT.

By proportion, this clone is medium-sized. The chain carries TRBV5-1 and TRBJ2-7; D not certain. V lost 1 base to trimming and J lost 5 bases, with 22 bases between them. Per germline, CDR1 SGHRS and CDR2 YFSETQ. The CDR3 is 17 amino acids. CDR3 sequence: CASSLTTSGYGQNEQYF. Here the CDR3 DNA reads TGCGCCAGCAGCTTGACAACTTCAGGTTATGGCCAAAACGAGCAGTACTTC.

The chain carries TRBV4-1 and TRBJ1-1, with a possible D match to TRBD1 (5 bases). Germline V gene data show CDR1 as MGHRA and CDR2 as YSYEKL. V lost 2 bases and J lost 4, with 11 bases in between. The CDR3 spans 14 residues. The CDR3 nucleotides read TGCGCCAGCAGCCAACAGGGAATGAGCACTGAAGCTTTCTTT. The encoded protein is CASSQQGMSTEAFF.

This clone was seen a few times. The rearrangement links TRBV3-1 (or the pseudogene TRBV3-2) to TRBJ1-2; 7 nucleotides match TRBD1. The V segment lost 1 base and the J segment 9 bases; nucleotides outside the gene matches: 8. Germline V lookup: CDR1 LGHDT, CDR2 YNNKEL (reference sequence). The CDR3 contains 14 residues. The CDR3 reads CASSQAGQLPSYTF. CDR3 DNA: TGTGCCAGCAGCCAAGCGGGACAGCTTCCGAGCTACACCTTC.

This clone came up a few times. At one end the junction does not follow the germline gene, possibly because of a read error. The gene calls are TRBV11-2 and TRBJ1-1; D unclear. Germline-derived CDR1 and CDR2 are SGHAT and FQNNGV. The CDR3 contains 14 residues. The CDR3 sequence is CASSLDPGMTEAFF. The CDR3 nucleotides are TGTGCCAGCAGCCTAGACCCCGGGATGACTGAAGCTTTCTTT.

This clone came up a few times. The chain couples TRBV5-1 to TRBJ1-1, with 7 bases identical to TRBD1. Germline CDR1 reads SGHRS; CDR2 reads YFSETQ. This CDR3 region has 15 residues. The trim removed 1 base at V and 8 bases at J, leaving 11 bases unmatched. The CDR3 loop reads CASSLTGAEVAEAFF. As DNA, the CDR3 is TGCGCCAGCAGCTTGACAGGGGCCGAGGTGGCCGAAGCTTTCTTT. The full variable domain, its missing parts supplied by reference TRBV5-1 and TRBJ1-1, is KAGVTQTPRYLIKTRGQQVTLSCSPISGHRSVSWYQQTPGQGLQFLFEYFSETQRNKGNFPGRFSGRQFSNSRSEMNVSTLELGDSALYLCASSLTGAEVAEAFFGQGTRLTVV.